The rows below give T cell receptor beta chains drawn from one sample of a study of post-analysis software for immune sequencing data. TCRdb re-analysed the PCR reads in MiXCR, keeping a single row per CDR3 protein. The sample contains almost 700,000 distinct CDR3 sequences, around 60% of which appear only once. The sample comprised blood. The origin of the receptors is a girl aged 2 to 10 with multiple sclerosis. CDR3s include the opening cysteine and the closing phenylalanine or tryptophan. Fields, in order: clone size, J gene, D gene, V gene, CDR3 DNA, CDR3 protein. The D gene is left open where the match is weak. Some rows have no size entry. The others give once, few or many, or a class for an expanded clone.

few | TRBJ2-5 | . | TRBV12-3/TRBV12-4 | TGTGCCAGCAGCCCCACCGCAGGGGGAGGAGGAGAGACCCAGTACTTC | CASSPTAGGGGETQYF
. | TRBJ2-5 | . | TRBV7-6 | TGTGCCAGCAGCTTAAATCCAGGGCAAGAGACCCAGTACTTC | CASSLNPGQETQYF
few | TRBJ2-1 | TRBD1 | TRBV20-1 | TGCAGTGCTAGAGATCTAGGGACAGGGGGCAATGAGCAGTTCTTC | CSARDLGTGGNEQFF
once | TRBJ2-4 | TRBD2 | TRBV28 | TGTGCCACCTCTCCGGGCCCTAGCGGGAAGAGGGCCAAAAACATTCAGTACTTC | CATSPGPSGKRAKNIQYF
. | TRBJ2-2 | . | TRBV20-1 | TGCAGTGCTAGAGTCGGAGGCGGGGAGCTGTTTTTT | CSARVGGGELFF
. | TRBJ2-7 | . | TRBV10-3 | TGTGCCACCCAGGCGGGAACCTACGAGCAGTACTTC | CATQAGTYEQYF
. | TRBJ1-2 | TRBD1 | TRBV13 | TGTGCCAGCAGCCGGACAGGTCGAGAGGGGGGCTACACCTTC | CASSRTGREGGYTF
. | TRBJ2-5 | . | TRBV6-5 | TGTGCCAGCAGTTACAAGGGCGATCCGCAGTACTTC | CASSYKGDPQYF
few | TRBJ2-5 | . | TRBV20-1 | TGCAGTGCTAGAGAGGCGGAGACCCAGTACTTC | CSAREAETQYF
. | TRBJ2-5 | . | TRBV11-2 | TGTGCCAGCAGCAAAAAACAGGGTAAAGAGACCCAGTACTTC | CASSKKQGKETQYF
. | TRBJ1-4 | . | TRBV10-3 | TGTGCCATCAGTGCACGCGGGCCAACTAATGAAAAACTGTTTTTT | CAISARGPTNEKLFF
. | TRBJ1-6 | TRBD1 | TRBV15 | TGTGCCACCAGCAGAGAGGCCTGGGACAGGGGAACTTCACCCCTCCACTTT | CATSREAWDRGTSPLHF
few | TRBJ2-1 | . | TRBV2 | TGTGCCATCTTGACTAGCTCCTACAATGAGCAGTTCTTC | CAILTSSYNEQFF
. | TRBJ2-1 | . | TRBV2 | TGTGCCAGCGGGTGGGAGCAGTTCTTC | CASGWEQFF
. | TRBJ2-5 | . | TRBV3-1 | TGTGCCAGCAGCCAAGGACAGGCCTACCAAGAGACCCAGTACTTC | CASSQGQAYQETQYF
. | TRBJ2-3 | TRBD1 | TRBV6-6 | TGTGCCAGCAGGGGCGACAGGGTCCATACGCAGTATTTT | CASRGDRVHTQYF
once | TRBJ2-1 | . | TRBV15 | TGTGCCACCAGCAGAGGGCAGGGTCTGTCCTACAATGAGCAGTTCTTC | CATSRGQGLSYNEQFF
few | TRBJ1-1 | . | TRBV27 | TGTGCCAGCAGTTTATCTATGAACACTGAAGCTTTCTTT | CASSLSMNTEAFF
once | TRBJ2-6 | . | TRBV20-1 | TGCAGTGCTAGAGATGCTGGGGCCAACGTCCGGACTTTC | CSARDAGANVRTF
. | TRBJ2-3 | . | TRBV18 | TGTGCCAGCTCACCTCGCTCACTCCACAGGTTTAGCACAGATACGCAGTATTTT | CASSPRSLHRFSTDTQYF
. | TRBJ2-3 | . | TRBV7-2 | TGTGCCAGCAGCTCCCCCTTCACAGATACGCAGTATTTT | CASSSPFTDTQYF
. | TRBJ1-2 | . | TRBV6-6 | TGTGCCAGCGCCGGCCCGGGGCCAATCGGTGGCTACACCTTC | CASAGPGPIGGYTF
few | TRBJ1-2 | . | TRBV7-3 | TGTGCCAGCAGCTCGGGCGGGACACCCCGTGGCTACACCTTC | CASSSGGTPRGYTF
many | TRBJ2-1 | TRBD2 | TRBV5-1 | TGCGCCAGCAGCTTGGGACTAGCGAATGAGCAGTTCTTC | CASSLGLANEQFF
. | TRBJ2-7 | . | TRBV5-5 | TGTGCCAGCAGCTTGGGGGTTTCCAGCCCTCGGCTTAACAATGAGCAGTACTTC | CASSLGVSSPRLNNEQYF
. | TRBJ2-2 | . | TRBV6-2/TRBV6-3 | TGTGCCAGCAGTTACTCGAGGGGGTCTTCCACTGGGGAGCTGTTTTTT | CASSYSRGSSTGELFF
. | TRBJ2-3 | TRBD2 | TRBV2 | TGTGCCAGCGTCGGCGGGGGGCCCCCAGATACGCAGTATTTT | CASVGGGPPDTQYF
. | TRBJ2-3 | . | TRBV29-1 | TGCAGCGTTGAGCGTGATAGCGTTACTAGCACAGATACGCAGTATTTT | CSVERDSVTSTDTQYF
few | TRBJ1-2 | . | TRBV15 | TGTGCCACCAGCAGAGGAGGAGGAACTAAGAACTATGGCTACACCTTC | CATSRGGGTKNYGYTF
. | TRBJ2-4 | . | TRBV6-2/TRBV6-3 | TGTGCCAGCAAAGCAGGACGGCTAGCCAAAAACATTCAGTACTTC | CASKAGRLAKNIQYF
. | TRBJ2-7 | . | TRBV5-5 | TGTGCCAGCAGCCACACGACTGGCGAGCAGTACTTC | CASSHTTGEQYF
. | TRBJ2-7 | . | TRBV5-5 | TGTGCCAGCCTAGGGGATTTGAGGGAGCAGTACTTC | CASLGDLREQYF
. | TRBJ2-1 | . | TRBV5-1 | TGCGCCAGCAGCACGACAGGTTTATCCTACAATGAGCAGTTCTTC | CASSTTGLSYNEQFF
. | TRBJ2-7 | TRBD1 | TRBV10-2 | TGCGCCACCTTACGGACAGGGGGCAAAGAGCAGTACTTC | CATLRTGGKEQYF
. | TRBJ1-2 | . | TRBV29-1 | TGCAGCGTTTTACAGGCCCACTATGGCTACACCTTC | CSVLQAHYGYTF
. | TRBJ2-1 | TRBD2 | TRBV5-6 | TGTGCCAGCAGCTTGTATCGGCTAGCGGGGGGCTATGAGCAGTTCTTC | CASSLYRLAGGYEQFF
few | TRBJ1-2 | . | TRBV29-1 | TGCAGCGTTGCCCTCAGGGGTCCGCCCTATGGCTACACCTTC | CSVALRGPPYGYTF
. | TRBJ2-5 | TRBD2 | TRBV9 | TGTGCCAGCAGCGTGGGGACTAGAGCAGAGACCCAGTACTTC | CASSVGTRAETQYF
. | TRBJ1-1 | . | TRBV21-1 | TGCGCCAGCAGCACCCCCTCGATTGGAAGGGACATCAACACTGAAGCTTTCTTT | CASSTPSIGRDINTEAFF
once | TRBJ2-5 | . | TRBV5-1 | TGCGCCAGCAGCTCCCAGAGCGGAGTTCAAGAGACCCAGTACTTC | CASSSQSGVQETQYF
few | TRBJ2-7 | TRBD1 | TRBV29-1 | TGCAGCGTTGATGGGGGACAGGGGGTCTACGAGCAGTACTTC | CSVDGGQGVYEQYF
once | TRBJ1-1 | . | TRBV19 | TGTGCCACTGTAAGGGAGACTGAAGCTTTCTTT | CATVRETEAFF
. | TRBJ2-1 | . | TRBV29-1 | TGCAGCGTCGAACATCTTAACAATGAGCAGTTCTTC | CSVEHLNNEQFF
once | TRBJ2-6 | . | TRBV2 | TGTGCCAGCAGGAGGGAAACTGGGGCCAACGTCCTGACTTTC | CASRRETGANVLTF
once | TRBJ1-2 | TRBD1 | TRBV6-1 | TGTGCCAGCAGCCACGGCGGACAGGGAGACTCCAATGGCTACACCTTC | CASSHGGQGDSNGYTF
. | TRBJ2-3 | . | TRBV29-1 | TGCAGCGTTGATAAAGGAGTGACAGATACGCAGTATTTT | CSVDKGVTDTQYF
. | TRBJ2-1 | TRBD2 | TRBV24-1 | TGTGCCACCAGTGATACTATAGCGGGAAGCTCCTACAATGAGCAGTTCTTC | CATSDTIAGSSYNEQFF
few | TRBJ2-1 | . | TRBV20-1 | TGCAGTGCTAGTATAGTAGAAGCCTACAATGAGCAGTTCTTC | CSASIVEAYNEQFF
once | TRBJ2-1 | TRBD2 | TRBV29-1 | TGCAGCGTTGTGCCGGGACTAGCATTCGAGCAGTTCTTC | CSVVPGLAFEQFF
few | TRBJ1-1 | TRBD1 | TRBV29-1 | TGCAGCGCGGGACAGTACATGAACACTGAAGCTTTCTTT | CSAGQYMNTEAFF
few | TRBJ2-3 | . | TRBV3-1 | TGTGCCAGCAGCCAAGTAGGCGAGGGGGATACGCAGTATTTT | CASSQVGEGDTQYF
. | TRBJ2-1 | TRBD1 | TRBV2 | TGCGCCAGCAGTGAACAGCGGGACAGGGGATACAATGAGCAGTTCTTC | CASSEQRDRGYNEQFF
. | TRBJ1-1 | TRBD1 | TRBV10-3 | TGTGCCATCTCCGGGACAGGGGATTCTGAAGCTTTCTTT | CAISGTGDSEAFF
. | TRBJ1-5 | TRBD1 | TRBV6-1 | TGTGCCAGCAGTGTCGGAGACAGGGTGGCTCAGCCCCAGCATTTT | CASSVGDRVAQPQHF
. | TRBJ2-4 | TRBD2 | TRBV5-1 | TGCGCCAGCGGCTCTACTAGCGGGGGGGCGCAAAACATTCAGTACTTC | CASGSTSGGAQNIQYF
. | TRBJ2-3 | . | TRBV11-2 | TGTGCCAGCAGCTTAGAATTCTGGGACTCGACGCAGTATTTT | CASSLEFWDSTQYF
. | TRBJ1-2 | TRBD1 | TRBV20-1 | TGCAGTGCTACCGGACAGGGGGAGAATTCTAACTATGGCTACACCTTC | CSATGQGENSNYGYTF
. | TRBJ2-1 | . | TRBV2 | TGTGCCAGCACGAGTAGCGCCGACTACAATGAGCAGTTCTTC | CASTSSADYNEQFF